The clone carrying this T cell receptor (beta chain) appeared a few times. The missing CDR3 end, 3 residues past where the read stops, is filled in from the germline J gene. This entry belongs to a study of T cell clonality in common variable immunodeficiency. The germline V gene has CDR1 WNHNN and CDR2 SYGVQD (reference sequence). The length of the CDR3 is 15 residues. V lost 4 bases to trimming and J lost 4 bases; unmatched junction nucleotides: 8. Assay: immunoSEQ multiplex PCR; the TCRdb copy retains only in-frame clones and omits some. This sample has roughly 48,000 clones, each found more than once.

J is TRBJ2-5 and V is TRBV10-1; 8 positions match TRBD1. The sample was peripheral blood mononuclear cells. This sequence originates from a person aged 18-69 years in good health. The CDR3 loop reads CASSAGTGPGETQYF. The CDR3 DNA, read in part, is TGCGCCAGCAGTGCCGGGACAGGACCAGGAGAGACC.